This paragraph covers one TCR beta chain sequence. Antigen unknown. The entry originates in a study of CD8+CD57+ T cells in acquired aplastic anemia. Findings and limits, study-wide: Patients and controls had CD8+ Simpson's diversity values that were not significantly distinct.

Germline lookup yields CDR1 DFQATT and CDR2 SNEGSKA (reference sequence). This CDR3 is built from 14 residues. V was clipped by 3 bases and J by 8 bases, with 19 bases between them. According to the study, genomic DNA was the template for TCR beta VDJ and CDR3 profiling. TCRdb re-analysed the reads in MiXCR, keeping a single row per CDR3 protein. The data show 35,000 to 45,000 distinct CDR3 sequences, around 82% seen once. The sample was sorted CD4+, CD8+, or CD8+CD57+ T cells (not recorded which) from PBMCs. This receptor was obtained from a human donor in good health, serving as a control. The rearrangement joins TRBV20-1 to TRBJ1-2; weak D call: TRBD1 (5 bases). CDR3 protein: CSARRTPSSKGYTF. CDR3 DNA: TGCAGTGCTAGGCGGACACCGAGCTCTAAGGGCTACACCTTC.